This entry is about one T cell receptor (beta chain). Its antigen is undetermined. This CDR3 has 15 amino acids. CDR1 and CDR2 (germline): ENHRY, SYGVKD. The data belong to a study of monozygotic twins with inflammatory bowel disease. General study points: For repertoire similarity, concordant twins did not differ from discordant twins, possibly because power was limited. The existence of one strong signal or clonotype linked to IBD lacked support. Compared with healthy twins, IBD patients shared fewer clonotypes with others, especially with disease activity. The co-twins with IBD showed lower TCRbeta diversity (inverse Simpson) than their healthy siblings.

TCRdb processed the 5' RACE reads again and assigns one entry to each CDR3 protein, with no DNA. The sample totals a few hundred thousand distinct CDR3 sequences; its top ten clones hold roughly 1.7%. The rearrangement joins TRBV10-3 to TRBJ1-1; the TRBD1 assignment by TCRdb is unverifiable without DNA. This TCR derives from a human donor with ulcerative colitis or Crohn's disease, or a healthy co-twin of an affected twin (not recorded which). Sequenced input: blood. The CDR3 sequence is CAISGQTTLNTEAFF.